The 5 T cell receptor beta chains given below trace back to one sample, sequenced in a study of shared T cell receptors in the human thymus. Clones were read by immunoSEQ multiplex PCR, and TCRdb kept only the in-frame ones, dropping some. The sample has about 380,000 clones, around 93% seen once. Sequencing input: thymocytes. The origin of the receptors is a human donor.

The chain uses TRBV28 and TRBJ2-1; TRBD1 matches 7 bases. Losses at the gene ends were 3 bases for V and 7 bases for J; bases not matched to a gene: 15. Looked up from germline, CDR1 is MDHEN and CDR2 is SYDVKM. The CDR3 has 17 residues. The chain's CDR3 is CASSLVLGTVPGNEQFF. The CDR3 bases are TGTGCCAGCAGTTTGGTATTAGGGACAGTCCCAGGGAATGAGCAGTTCTTC.

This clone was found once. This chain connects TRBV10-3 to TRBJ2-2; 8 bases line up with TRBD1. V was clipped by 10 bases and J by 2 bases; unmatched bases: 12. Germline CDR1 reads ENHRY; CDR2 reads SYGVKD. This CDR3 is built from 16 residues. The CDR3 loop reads CASLPLTGVNTGELFF. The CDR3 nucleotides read TGTGCCAGCCTACCCCTGACAGGGGTAAACACCGGGGAGCTGTTTTTT.

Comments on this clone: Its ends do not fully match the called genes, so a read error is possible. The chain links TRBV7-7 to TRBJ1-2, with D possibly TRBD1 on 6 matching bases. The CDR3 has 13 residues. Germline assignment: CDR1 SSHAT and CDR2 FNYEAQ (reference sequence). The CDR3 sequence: CASSFRQERSYTF. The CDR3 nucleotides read TGTGCTAGCAGCTTTCGACAGGAACGGAGCTACACCTTC. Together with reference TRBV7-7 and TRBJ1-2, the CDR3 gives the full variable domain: GAGVSQSPRYKVTKRGQDVTLRCDPISSHATLYWYQQALGQGPEFLTYFNYEAQPDKSGLPSDRFSAERPEGSISTLTIQRTEQRDSAMYRCASSFRQERSYTFGSGTRLTVV.

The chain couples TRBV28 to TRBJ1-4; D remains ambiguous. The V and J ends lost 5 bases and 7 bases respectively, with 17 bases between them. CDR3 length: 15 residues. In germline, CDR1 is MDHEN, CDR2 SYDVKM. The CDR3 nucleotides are TGTGCCAGCAGTCTACGGCAGGCCTTCACTGAAAAACTGTTTTTT. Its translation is CASSLRQAFTEKLFF.

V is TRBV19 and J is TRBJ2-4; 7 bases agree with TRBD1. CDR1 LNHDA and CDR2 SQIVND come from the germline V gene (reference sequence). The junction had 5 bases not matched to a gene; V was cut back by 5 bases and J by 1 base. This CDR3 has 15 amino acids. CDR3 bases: TGTGCCAGTAGTGCAAAGACAGGGGCCAAAAACATTCAGTACTTC. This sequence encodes CASSAKTGAKNIQYF.